The 21 T cell receptor beta chains given below trace back to one sample, sequenced in a study of blood T cell repertoires in COVID-19. Clones were sequenced by immunoSEQ multiplex PCR, and TCRdb holds only the in-frame ones, with some missing. Here the sample spans around 300,000 clones, roughly 89% being singletons. Material for sequencing was peripheral blood. All receptors derive from a woman aged 40-49 years with COVID-19, enrolled during active disease.

This sequence joins TRBV20-1 and TRBJ1-2; D gene unclear. Germline values: CDR1 DFQATT, CDR2 SNEGSKA (reference sequence). V was shortened by 3 bases and J by 5 bases, with 7 bases between the two germline ends. This CDR3 spans 11 amino acids. The CDR3 is CSASIEYGYTF. The CDR3 DNA is TGCAGTGCTAGCATTGAGTATGGCTACACCTTC.

The chain couples TRBV5-4 to TRBJ2-1, with no clear D. Trimming cost V 4 bases and J 3 bases, with 11 bases left between them. The CDR3 totals 14 residues. The germline V gene has CDR1 SGHNT and CDR2 YYREEE (reference sequence). The CDR3 spells CASSMRLSYNEQFF. The DNA of the CDR3 is TGTGCCAGCAGCATGAGACTTAGCTACAATGAGCAGTTCTTC.

The chain employs TRBV28 and TRBJ2-7, with a possible D match to TRBD1 (6 bases). Germline assignment: CDR1 MDHEN and CDR2 SYDVKM. V was trimmed by 9 bases and J by 4 bases, leaving 19 bases between them. This CDR3 spans 14 amino acids. The CDR3 DNA reads as TGTGCCAGTCAATCCTACAGGGAGCGGTACGAGCAGTACTTC. Translated: CASQSYRERYEQYF.

The J gene is TRBJ2-5, the V gene TRBV10-3; D is possibly TRBD1 (6 bases). Trimming took off 6 bases at V and 9 bases at J, with 23 bases between the two ends. The germline CDR1 and CDR2 sequences are ENHRY and SYGVKD. This CDR3 contains 15 residues. This chain's CDR3 is CAIRADRSAKESQYF. In DNA, the CDR3 is TGTGCCATCAGAGCTGACAGGTCGGCGAAGGAGTCCCAGTACTTC.

The J gene is TRBJ2-1, the V gene TRBV4-1; a possible D gene is TRBD2 (6 bases). Trimming removed 4 bases from V and 6 bases from J, with 16 bases in between. This CDR3 is 15 amino acids long. In germline, CDR1 is MGHRA, CDR2 YSYEKL. The CDR3 region is CASSLLGLPGNEQFF. In DNA form, the CDR3 reads TGCGCCAGCAGCCTCCTAGGACTACCAGGCAATGAGCAGTTCTTC.

The CDR3 loop reads CASRTGAEGNTIYF. CDR3 bases: TGTGCCAGCAGGACAGGGGCAGAAGGAAACACCATATATTTT. This sequence joins TRBV28 and TRBJ1-3, with TRBD1 matching 8 bases. V lost 6 bases to trimming and J lost 4 bases; unmatched junction nucleotides: 5. CDR3 length equals 14 residues. Germline lookup yields CDR1 MDHEN and CDR2 SYDVKM. The full variable domain, with the rest looked up from reference TRBV28 and TRBJ1-3, is DVKVTQSSRYLVKRTGEKVFLECVQDMDHENMFWYRQDPGLGLRLIYFSYDVKMKEKGDIPEGYSVSREKKERFSLILESASTNQTSMYLCASRTGAEGNTIYFGEGSWLTVV.

The chain combines TRBV28 with TRBJ1-1; D is uncertain. The germline V and J ends were trimmed by 6 bases and 12 bases, with 17 bases remaining between them. The CDR3 runs to 12 residues. Germline V CDR1 and CDR2: MDHEN, SYDVKM. In DNA, the CDR3 is TGTGCCAGCAGAGGGTGGGAGGGTGAGTCTTTCTTT. It encodes CASRGWEGESFF.

The chain joins TRBV5-1 to TRBJ1-1; D is possibly TRBD1 (5 bases). V was trimmed by 0 bases and J by 6 bases, leaving 15 bases between them. Germline V gives CDR1 SGHRS, CDR2 YFSETQ. This CDR3 has 15 amino acids. The CDR3 DNA sequence: TGCGCCAGCAGCTTGGTTGGGGGGAGTAACTCTGAAGCTTTCTTT. Translating it yields CASSLVGGSNSEAFF.

V is TRBV4-3 and J is TRBJ2-5; 7 bases align to TRBD1. V gave up 1 base and J gave up 4 bases; unmatched junction bases: 6. Per germline, CDR1 LGHNA and CDR2 YSLEER. CDR3 size: 15 residues. The CDR3 DNA sequence: TGCGCCAGCAGCCAAGTAGGTCAGGGGGTAGAGACCCAGTACTTC. It yields the protein CASSQVGQGVETQYF.

V and J are TRBV27 and TRBJ2-7; D may be TRBD1 (6 bases). Between the trimmed V and J ends, which lost 1 base and 2 bases, there was a span of 9 bases. This CDR3 is 14 amino acids long. Germline V lookup: CDR1 MNHEY, CDR2 SMNVEV (reference sequence). CDR3 amino acids: CASSLYRVAYEQYF. CDR3 DNA: TGTGCCAGCAGTTTATACAGGGTGGCCTACGAGCAGTACTTC.

This chain joins TRBV11-2 and TRBJ2-7, with D possibly being TRBD2 (5 bases). The V end was cut by 1 base, the J end by 2 bases, with 12 bases between. This CDR3 contains 15 residues. Germline CDR1 SGHAT, CDR2 FQNNGV. CDR3: CASSLGAAGPYEQYF. CDR3 nucleotides: TGTGCCAGCAGCTTAGGGGCCGCGGGCCCCTACGAGCAGTACTTC.

CDR3 sequence (DNA): TGTGCCAGCAGTTACGGGGAGGGGGTCTACGAGCAGTACTTC. Translation: CASSYGEGVYEQYF. V usage is TRBV6-6 and J usage is TRBJ2-7, with a possible D match to TRBD2 (7 bases). CDR1 MNHNY and CDR2 SVGAGI come from the germline V gene (reference sequence). The CDR3 runs to 14 residues. V was pared by 2 bases and J by 3 bases, with 11 bases between.

The chain couples TRBV7-3 to TRBJ2-3; a possible D gene is TRBD1 (5 bases). V was clipped by 5 bases and J by 1 base, with 19 bases between them. The CDR3 has 17 residues. CDR1 and CDR2 (germline): SGHTA, FQGTGA. This CDR3 reads CASSPAGYGLGTDTQYF. The CDR3 DNA sequence: TGTGCCAGCAGCCCGGCAGGGTATGGGTTAGGCACAGATACGCAGTATTTT.

The rearrangement joins TRBV6-5 to TRBJ2-7; TRBD1 agrees at 11 bases. The CDR3 length is 12 residues. V gave up 4 bases and J gave up 9 bases; unmatched junction bases: 2. CDR1 and CDR2 from the germline V gene are MNHEY and SVGAGI. CDR3 nucleotide sequence: TGTGCCAGCAGTTCCGGGACAGGGGGGCAGTACTTC. Its protein product is CASSSGTGGQYF.

This sequence joins TRBV5-5 and TRBJ2-7, with 7 bases lining up with TRBD1. Germline V gives CDR1 SGHKS, CDR2 YYEKEE (reference sequence). After removal of 0 bases from V and 9 bases from J, the junction contained 6 bases not matched to a gene. The CDR3 spans 13 residues. The CDR3 reads CASSLDRQGPQYF. CDR3 nucleotides: TGTGCCAGCAGCTTGGATAGACAGGGACCGCAGTACTTC.

The chain links TRBV30 to TRBJ1-5, with a tentative D call TRBD1 (5 bases). The V gene lost 0 bases and the J gene lost 5 bases, with 11 bases spanning the gap. CDR3 size: 14 residues. Looked up from germline, CDR1 is GTSNPN and CDR2 is SVGIG (reference sequence). The CDR3, as DNA: TGTGCCTGGAGTGTAGGGGTTAGAGATCAGCCCCAGCATTTT. It encodes CAWSVGVRDQPQHF.

V gene TRBV5-6 combines with J gene TRBJ2-1, with 8 bases matching TRBD2. Trimming took 4 bases from V and 7 from J; bases not matched to a gene: 19. Per germline, CDR1 SGHDT and CDR2 YYEEEE. CDR3 length: 18 amino acids. CDR3 coding DNA: TGTGCCAGCAGCCCCGGCAGGAAGGTCCTAGCGGGTTTAAATGAGCAGTTCTTC. It encodes CASSPGRKVLAGLNEQFF.

This clone was seen only a few times. The chain links TRBV18 to TRBJ2-1; 8 bases match TRBD1. V shed 3 bases and J 7 bases; nucleotides not matched to a gene: 17. The CDR3 runs to 18 residues. Per germline, CDR1 KGHSH and CDR2 LQKENI. CDR3 nucleotide sequence: TGTGCCAGCTCACCCCTTGTGTCTGGCAGGGGGCTAAGGAATGAGCAGTTCTTC. It specifies CASSPLVSGRGLRNEQFF. The whole variable domain, remainder taken from reference TRBV18 and TRBJ2-1, is NAGVMQNPRHLVRRRGQEARLRCSPMKGHSHVYWYRQLPEEGLKFMVYLQKENIIDESGMPKERFSAEFPKEGPSILRIQQVVRGDSAAYFCASSPLVSGRGLRNEQFFGPGTRLTVL.

The rearrangement joins TRBV5-4 to TRBJ2-1, with TRBD2 as a possible D gene (6 bases). The germline V and J ends were trimmed by 5 bases and 0 bases, with 12 bases remaining between them. There are 15 residues in the CDR3. Germline lookup yields CDR1 SGHNT and CDR2 YYREEE (reference sequence). The CDR3 DNA is TGTGCCAGCAGTCGACTAGTGAGCTCCTACAATGAGCAGTTCTTC. It translates to CASSRLVSSYNEQFF.

This clone appeared a single time. The chain recombines TRBV14 with TRBJ1-2; a possible D gene is TRBD1 (6 bases). This CDR3 has 13 residues. Germline CDR1 SGHDN, CDR2 FVKESK. Trimming stripped 1 base from V and 4 bases from J, with 7 bases between. The CDR3 reads CASSQGRGYGYTF. The CDR3 nucleotides read TGTGCCAGCAGCCAAGGCAGGGGCTATGGCTACACCTTC.

The chain couples TRBV10-2 to TRBJ2-5, with D uncertain. CDR1 and CDR2 (germline): WSHSY, SAAADI. The CDR3 has 13 amino acids. Between the trimmed V and J ends, which lost 3 bases and 4 bases, there was a span of 9 bases. CDR3 nucleotides: TGCGCCAGCAGTGAAATAACGGGAGAGACCCAGTACTTC. Its translation is CASSEITGETQYF.